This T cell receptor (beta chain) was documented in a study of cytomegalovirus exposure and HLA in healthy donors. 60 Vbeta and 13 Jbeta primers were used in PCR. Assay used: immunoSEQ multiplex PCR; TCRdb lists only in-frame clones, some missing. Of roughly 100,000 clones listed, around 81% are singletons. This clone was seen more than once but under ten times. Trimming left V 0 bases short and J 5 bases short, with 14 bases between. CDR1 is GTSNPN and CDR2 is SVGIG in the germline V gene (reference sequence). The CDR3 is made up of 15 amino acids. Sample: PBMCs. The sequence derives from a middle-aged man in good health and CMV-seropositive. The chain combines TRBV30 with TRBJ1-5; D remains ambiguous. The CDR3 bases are TGTGCCTGGAGTGTTAGCCCTTTCAACGATCAGCCCCAGCATTTT. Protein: CAWSVSPFNDQPQHF.